Presented here are 14 T cell receptor beta chains from one specimen sequenced in a study of response to subunit inactivated influenza vaccine. MiXCR, applied by TCRdb to the RT-PCR reads, yields one record per CDR3 protein. The sample records approximately 730,000 distinct CDR3 sequences, approximately 13% being singletons. The sample here was PBMCs from blood, taken around two weeks before vaccination. These receptors were obtained from a man aged 50-60 years who received an inactivated influenza vaccine.

This clonotype has just a few counts. The chain links TRBV5-1 to TRBJ2-3, with no clear D. Trimming removed 2 bases from V and 2 bases from J, with 9 bases in between. The CDR3 covers 14 residues. Germline CDR1 reads SGHRS; CDR2 reads YFSETQ. CDR3 coding DNA: TGCGCCAGCAGCTTCGAGGTTACCACAGATACGCAGTATTTT. It translates to CASSFEVTTDTQYF. The full variable domain, with the rest looked up from reference TRBV5-1 and TRBJ2-3, is KAGVTQTPRYLIKTRGQQVTLSCSPISGHRSVSWYQQTPGQGLQFLFEYFSETQRNKGNFPGRFSGRQFSNSRSEMNVSTLELGDSALYLCASSFEVTTDTQYFGPGTRLTVL.

This clonotype was recorded a few times. The J gene is TRBJ1-2, the V gene TRBV27; D is uncertain. The germline V gene encodes CDR1 MNHEY and CDR2 SMNVEV (reference sequence). The CDR3 runs 13 residues. V lost 9 bases and J 4 bases, leaving 15 bases between the germline ends. The CDR3 sequence: CARKPLCGYGYTF. CDR3 coding DNA: TGTGCCAGGAAACCCCTCTGTGGCTATGGCTACACCTTC.

This clonotype was observed a handful of times. The chain links TRBV3-1 to TRBJ2-3, with 14 nucleotides matching TRBD2. The CDR3 loop spans 17 amino acids. Germline lookup yields CDR1 LGHDT and CDR2 YNNKEL (reference sequence). J gave up 5 bases and V 4 bases, and 8 bases lay outside the gene matches. The CDR3 loop reads CASSPSGGLAGVDTQYF. In nucleotides, the CDR3 is TGTGCCAGCAGCCCCAGCGGGGGACTAGCGGGAGTAGATACGCAGTATTTT.

This clonotype was found a few times. The V gene is TRBV7-6, the J gene TRBJ2-7, with unresolved D. V was cut by 1 base and J by 2 bases, with 9 bases left in between. Germline loops: CDR1 SGHVS, CDR2 FNYEAQ. The CDR3 covers 14 residues. CDR3 sequence reads: CASSLGDGTYEQYF. The CDR3 DNA reads as TGTGCCAGCAGCTTAGGTGACGGCACCTACGAGCAGTACTTC.

The gene calls are TRBV4-1 and TRBJ2-3, with 11 bases aligning to TRBD2. The CDR3 loop spans 19 amino acids. The V gene end was trimmed by 1 base and the J gene end by 2 bases; junction bases not matched to a gene: 11. Germline loops: CDR1 MGHRA, CDR2 YSYEKL. CDR3 bases: TGCGCCAGCAGCCAAGGGTTAGCGGGGGGGCCGGGGGTCACAGATACGCAGTATTTT. It yields the protein CASSQGLAGGPGVTDTQYF.

This clonotype was counted a few times. This rearrangement joins TRBV11-2 to TRBJ2-5; 13 nucleotides align to TRBD2. Germline-derived CDR1 and CDR2 are SGHAT and FQNNGV. This CDR3 region has 18 residues. Trimming cost V 2 bases and J 4 bases; bases outside gene matches: 10. In DNA form, the CDR3 reads TGTGCCAGCAGCTTACGAGGACTAGCGGGAGTTAGGATAGAGACCCAGTACTTC. Amino acids: CASSLRGLAGVRIETQYF.

The CDR3 sequence is CASSPPEAGKETQYF. The CDR3 DNA follows: TGTGCCAGCAGCCCCCCCGAGGCAGGGAAAGAGACCCAGTACTTC. The rearrangement joins TRBV11-2 to TRBJ2-5; D might be TRBD1 (5 bases). The germline V gene has CDR1 SGHAT and CDR2 FQNNGV. The CDR3 is made up of 15 amino acids. Deletions cut 5 bases from V and 3 bases from J, with 16 bases between.

The sample holds many counts of this clonotype. V is TRBV12-3 or TRBV12-4 and J is TRBJ2-7; D remains ambiguous. This CDR3 spans 13 amino acids. Trimming stripped 5 bases from V and 1 base from J, with 9 bases between. The CDR3 bases are TGTGCCAGCAGTCCCGACTGGTCCTACGAGCAGTACTTC. Amino acid sequence: CASSPDWSYEQYF.

This clonotype was recorded a few times. The chain is built from TRBV11-2 and TRBJ1-6; perhaps TRBD1 as D (6 bases). Trimming took 5 bases from V and 7 from J, leaving 12 bases between them. The germline CDR1 and CDR2 sequences are SGHAT and FQNNGV. The CDR3 runs 14 residues. CDR3 sequence (DNA): TGTGCCAGCAGCCAAACAGGGTCGAATTCACCCCTCCACTTT. Encoded protein: CASSQTGSNSPLHF. Together with reference TRBV11-2 and TRBJ1-6, the CDR3 gives the full variable domain: EAGVAQSPRYKIIEKRQSVAFWCNPISGHATLYWYQQILGQGPKLLIQFQNNGVVDDSQLPKDRFSAERLKGVDSTLKIQPAKLEDSAVYLCASSQTGSNSPLHFGNGTRLTVT.

This clonotype has at least ten counts. V and J are TRBV9 and TRBJ2-7; D is uncertain. The CDR3 extends over 14 amino acids. CDR1 and CDR2 (germline): SGDLS, YYNGEE. V shed 0 bases and J shed 3 bases, with 10 bases lying between them. The CDR3 spells CASSVGPDDYEQYF. The CDR3 DNA reads TGTGCCAGCAGCGTAGGACCGGACGACTACGAGCAGTACTTC.

Only a few counts were recorded for this clonotype. The CDR3 is CSSGGQGASGYTF. In DNA, the CDR3 is TGCAGCTCCGGTGGACAGGGGGCTTCTGGCTACACCTTC. This chain uses TRBV29-1 with TRBJ1-2, with 11 bases matching TRBD1. The CDR3 covers 13 residues. V lost 8 bases, J lost 7 bases, and 9 bases stayed unmatched. The germline V gene encodes CDR1 SQVTM and CDR2 ANQGSEA.

The V call is TRBV4-1, the J call TRBJ2-2, with D maybe TRBD1 (7 bases). Germline V gene sequence: CDR1 MGHRA, CDR2 YSYEKL. The V and J ends lost 3 bases and 8 bases respectively, with 13 bases between them. The CDR3 is 14 residues long. The CDR3 is CASSHTGEDGELFF. Written as DNA, the CDR3 is TGCGCCAGCAGCCATACAGGGGAGGATGGGGAGCTGTTTTTT.

The J gene is TRBJ2-7, the V gene TRBV28; TRBD2 aligns across 8 bases. The V segment lost 3 bases and the J segment 5 bases; nucleotides outside the gene matches: 12. Germline CDR1 is MDHEN and CDR2 is SYDVKM. CDR3 length: 16 residues. CDR3 amino acids: CASSFVFSGTPNEQYF. DNA of the CDR3: TGTGCCAGCAGTTTCGTGTTTAGCGGGACCCCTAACGAGCAGTACTTC. Together with reference TRBV28 and TRBJ2-7, the CDR3 gives the full variable domain: DVKVTQSSRYLVKRTGEKVFLECVQDMDHENMFWYRQDPGLGLRLIYFSYDVKMKEKGDIPEGYSVSREKKERFSLILESASTNQTSMYLCASSFVFSGTPNEQYFGPGTRLTVT.

Points on this clonotype: A much larger clone lies a single base off, so this may be a read error. The chain is built from TRBV28 and TRBJ1-5; the D call may be TRBD1 or TRBD2 (6 bases each). The end of the DNA fits TRBJ2-3 better, so the J call may be wrong. The CDR3 length is 12 residues. Germline CDR1 is MDHEN and CDR2 is SYDVKM. CDR3 in amino acids: CASSKGGQPQYF. The DNA for the CDR3 is TGTGCCAGCAGTAAGGGGGGTCAGCCCCAGTATTTT.